Presented here are 13 T cell receptor beta chains from one specimen sequenced in a study of blood T cells in healthy people across ages. Primed by a sample-barcoded 5' primer and a J-beta primer mix, a second PCR proceeded for about 6 to 11 cycles. TCRdb fed the 5' RACE reads into MiXCR, producing one record per CDR3 protein. The table lists under 950,000 distinct CDR3 sequences, 20% to 25% of them singletons, with about 22% in the top ten. Sequencing input: blood. These receptors originate from a man between 65 and 85 years old in good health.

V and J are TRBV6-1 and TRBJ2-5; D may be TRBD1 (5 bases). Germline CDR1 MNHNS, CDR2 SASEGT. This CDR3 is built from 16 residues. Trimming removed 5 bases from V and 2 bases from J, with 18 bases in between. The CDR3 DNA reads as TGTGCCAGCAGTAGGGGTATGATGGCGTTACAAGAGACCCAGTACTTC. Its protein is CASSRGMMALQETQYF.

In its sample, this clonotype was seen a few times. This sequence joins TRBV5-1 and TRBJ1-6; TRBD1 might be the D (6 bases). Per germline, CDR1 SGHRS and CDR2 YFSETQ. This CDR3 has 16 amino acids. The V end lost 0 bases, the J end lost 5 bases, and 12 bases lay between the germline ends. The CDR3 loop reads CASSLGRGGHNSPLHF. DNA of the CDR3: TGCGCCAGCAGCTTGGGCAGGGGAGGCCATAATTCACCCCTCCACTTT.

Many counts were recorded for this clonotype. The chain recombines TRBV12-3 or TRBV12-4 with TRBJ1-4; weak D call: TRBD1 (5 bases). Trimming took off 1 base at V and 4 bases at J, with 7 bases between the two ends. CDR3 size: 14 residues. CDR3 DNA sequence: TGTGCCAGCAGTTTAGGGGACGGTAATGAAAAACTGTTTTTT. It translates to CASSLGDGNEKLFF.

This clonotype was seen many times. The genes are TRBV28 and TRBJ2-1; 8 positions agree with TRBD1. Matching the DNA end better, TRBJ2-5 makes the J call doubtful. The CDR3 runs 15 residues. CDR1 MDHEN and CDR2 SYDVKM come from the germline V gene. CDR3 amino acids: CASSLLGRGQETQYF. The CDR3 DNA reads TGTGCCAGCAGTTTATTAGGCAGGGGGCAGGAGACCCAGTACTTC.

The chain links TRBV13 to TRBJ2-1, with 9 positions matching TRBD2. The CDR3 extends over 14 amino acids. In germline, CDR1 is PRHDT, CDR2 FYEKMQ (reference sequence). V trimming: 6 bases; J trimming: 5 bases; junction bases outside the gene matches: 5. The CDR3 protein is CASSQRGAHNEQFF. DNA for the CDR3: TGTGCCAGCAGTCAGCGGGGGGCCCACAATGAGCAGTTCTTC.

V is TRBV20-1 and J is TRBJ2-3, with 11 bases matching TRBD2. The V and J ends lost 6 bases and 2 bases, in that order; junction bases with no gene match: 10. Germline V gene lookup returns CDR1 DFQATT and CDR2 SNEGSKA (reference sequence). The CDR3 runs to 16 residues. The CDR3 reads CSARLAGRISTDTQYF. In DNA, the CDR3 is TGCAGTGCCAGACTAGCGGGACGGATATCCACAGATACGCAGTATTTT.

This clonotype was seen a handful of times. The chain links TRBV6-5 to TRBJ2-5, with unresolved D. The J call may be wrong; the DNA end is better matched by TRBJ2-7. Germline assignment: CDR1 MNHEY and CDR2 SVGAGI. The CDR3 has 15 residues. The CDR3 is CASSANRAAVYEQYF. The CDR3 bases are TGTGCCAGCAGCGCCAATCGAGCAGCAGTCTACGAGCAGTACTTC.

This sequence joins TRBV3-1 and TRBJ2-5; 8 nucleotides match TRBD1. In germline, CDR1 is LGHDT, CDR2 YNNKEL (reference sequence). This CDR3 is 15 amino acids long. The junction had 9 bases not matched to a gene; V was cut back by 4 bases and J by 5 bases. Here the CDR3 DNA reads TGTGCCAGCAGCCTACGGACAGGGCAGGGGGAGACCCAGTACTTC. Encoded protein: CASSLRTGQGETQYF.

This clonotype was recorded many times. V usage is TRBV20-1 and J usage is TRBJ2-1; unclear D gene. Germline-derived CDR1 and CDR2 are DFQATT and SNEGSKA (reference sequence). The ends were cut back, 3 bases at V and 6 bases at J, with 24 bases in the middle. The CDR3 spans 17 residues. The CDR3 reads CSASGPTLDSPRNEQFF. In nucleotides, the CDR3 is TGCAGTGCTAGTGGGCCAACACTTGATTCCCCCCGCAATGAGCAGTTCTTC.

This chain links TRBV7-3 with TRBJ2-1; no clear D. Looked up from germline, CDR1 is SGHTA and CDR2 is FQGTGA. V was trimmed by 1 base and J by 4 bases, leaving 11 bases between them. The CDR3 contains 15 residues. CDR3 protein: CASSLSAGRYNEQFF. For the CDR3, the DNA is TGTGCCAGCAGCTTAAGCGCCGGACGGTACAATGAGCAGTTCTTC. Full variable domain (rest looked up from reference TRBV7-3 and TRBJ2-1): GAGVSQTPSNKVTEKGKYVELRCDPISGHTALYWYRQSLGQGPEFLIYFQGTGAADDSGLPNDRFFAVRPEGSVSTLKIQRTERGDSAVYLCASSLSAGRYNEQFFGPGTRLTVL.

This rearrangement joins TRBV20-1 to TRBJ2-3; D is ambiguous. CDR1 and CDR2 (germline): DFQATT, SNEGSKA (reference sequence). The CDR3 covers 11 residues. V shed 2 bases and J shed 10 bases, with 10 bases lying between them. The CDR3 loop is CSARLSTPQYF. CDR3 nucleotides: TGCAGTGCTAGACTTAGTACGCCGCAGTATTTT.

The chain links TRBV5-1 to TRBJ2-6; D remains ambiguous. The V and J ends lost 8 bases and 2 bases respectively, with 17 bases between them. Looked up from germline, CDR1 is SGHRS and CDR2 is YFSETQ. This CDR3 region has 16 residues. CDR3 sequence (DNA): TGCGCCAGTCGCGCCAGACCAGATCCTGGGGCCAACGTCCTGACTTTC. Translated: CASRARPDPGANVLTF.

The table lists this clonotype with a few counts. The J gene is TRBJ2-1, the V gene TRBV7-9; no firm D call. Deletions cut 1 base from V and 9 bases from J, with 4 bases between. Looked up from germline, CDR1 is SEHNR and CDR2 is FQNEAQ (reference sequence). This CDR3 comprises 11 residues. The CDR3 DNA reads as TGTGCCAGCAGCTTAGACGCTGAGCAGTTCTTC. Translation gives CASSLDAEQFF. Together with reference TRBV7-9 and TRBJ2-1, the CDR3 gives the full variable domain: DTGVSQNPRHKITKRGQNVTFRCDPISEHNRLYWYRQTLGQGPEFLTYFQNEAQLEKSRLLSDRFSAERPKGSFSTLEIQRTEQGDSAMYLCASSLDAEQFFGPGTRLTVL.